These 27 T cell receptor beta chains share one sample of origin, sequenced in a study of Graves' ophthalmopathy and Graves' hyperthyroidism. Amplified material comprised TCR beta CDR3 regions derived from RNA transcripts. Second-round multiplex PCR came after a first-round RT-PCR that employed HTBI primers. TCRdb called the multiplex PCR reads again in MiXCR, with one record for every CDR3 protein. Among over 450,000 distinct CDR3 sequences, roughly 14% were seen once, and the ten largest hold over 8%. Sequencing was performed on blood. The receptor source for this set is a woman in her thirties with Graves' ophthalmopathy.

This clonotype has at least ten counts. The V call is TRBV18, the J call TRBJ1-1, with 7 nucleotides matching TRBD1. Germline trimming cut 6 bases from V and 1 base from J; bases unmatched to any gene: 11. Looked up from germline, CDR1 is KGHSH and CDR2 is LQKENI. CDR3 size: 16 residues. The CDR3 is CASSTYTGTANTEAFF. The CDR3 DNA reads as TGTGCCAGCTCCACCTATACCGGGACAGCGAACACTGAAGCTTTCTTT. Variable domain in full (rest from reference TRBV18 and TRBJ1-1): NAGVMQNPRHLVRRRGQEARLRCSPMKGHSHVYWYRQLPEEGLKFMVYLQKENIIDESGMPKERFSAEFPKEGPSILRIQQVVRGDSAAYFCASSTYTGTANTEAFFGQGTRLTVV.

This clonotype was observed at least ten times. The rearrangement joins TRBV6-1 to TRBJ2-7; 7 positions match TRBD1. CDR3 length: 14 residues. CDR1 and CDR2 from the germline V gene are MNHNS and SASEGT. The V segment lost 8 bases and the J segment 3 bases; nucleotides outside the gene matches: 10. In nucleotides, the CDR3 is TGTGCCAGCTCCATCGGGACAGTACTCTACGAGCAGTACTTC. This gives the protein CASSIGTVLYEQYF.

This clonotype was counted at least ten times. The V and J genes are TRBV30 and TRBJ1-5; D may be TRBD1 (5 bases). Looked up from germline, CDR1 is GTSNPN and CDR2 is SVGIG (reference sequence). The CDR3 has 13 residues. V lost 4 bases and J 7 bases, leaving 14 bases between the germline ends. The CDR3 is CAWKGWGDQPQHF. CDR3 DNA: TGTGCCTGGAAAGGTTGGGGGGACCAGCCCCAGCATTTT.

The sample holds a few counts of this clonotype. The V and J genes are TRBV9 and TRBJ1-2; D is possibly TRBD1 (6 bases). In germline, CDR1 is SGDLS, CDR2 YYNGEE. The CDR3 is made up of 14 amino acids. Trimming shortened V by 3 bases and J by 4 bases, and 13 bases separated the two germline ends. The CDR3 sequence is CASSANEQGYGYTF. As DNA, the CDR3 is TGTGCCAGCAGCGCCAACGAACAGGGCTATGGCTACACCTTC.

This chain uses TRBV6-5 with TRBJ2-7, with D perhaps TRBD2 (6 bases). Trimming stripped 7 bases from V and 5 bases from J, with 18 bases between. The CDR3 contains 14 residues. The V gene's germline CDR1 is MNHEY and CDR2 SVGAGI. CDR3 residues: CASTSGDLSDEQYF. Here the CDR3 DNA reads TGTGCCAGCACTTCGGGGGACCTCTCGGACGAGCAGTACTTC.

This clonotype was seen ten or more times. V gene TRBV9 combines with J gene TRBJ1-1, with D perhaps matching TRBD1 (6 bases). V was clipped by 0 bases and J by 0 bases, with 12 bases between them. The CDR3 is 16 residues long. In germline, CDR1 is SGDLS, CDR2 YYNGEE. The CDR3 DNA reads as TGTGCCAGCAGCGTAGAAAGAGGACAGATGAACACTGAAGCTTTCTTT. Its translation: CASSVERGQMNTEAFF. The full variable domain, rest sourced from reference TRBV9 and TRBJ1-1, is DSGVTQTPKHLITATGQRVTLRCSPRSGDLSVYWYQQSLDQGLQFLIQYYNGEERAKGNILERFSAQQFPDLHSELNLSSLELGDSALYFCASSVERGQMNTEAFFGQGTRLTVV.

This clonotype appeared a few times. The chain uses TRBV3-1 and TRBJ2-2, with TRBD2 matching 8 bases. Looked up from germline, CDR1 is LGHDT and CDR2 is YNNKEL (reference sequence). V trimming: 7 bases; J trimming: 4 bases; junction bases outside the gene matches: 8. The CDR3 totals 15 residues. CDR3: CASMRTSWGTGELFF. As DNA, the CDR3 is TGTGCCAGCATGCGGACTAGCTGGGGCACCGGGGAGCTGTTTTTT. Drawing the rest from reference TRBV3-1 and TRBJ2-2, the complete variable domain is DTAVSQTPKYLVTQMGNDKSIKCEQNLGHDTMYWYKQDSKKFLKIMFSYNNKELIINETVPNRFSPKSPDKAHLNLHINSLELGDSAVYFCASMRTSWGTGELFFGEGSRLTVL.

This rearrangement joins TRBV11-2 to TRBJ1-2; TRBD1 might be the D (6 bases). Germline loops: CDR1 SGHAT, CDR2 FQNNGV. V dropped 5 bases and J dropped 0 bases, with 16 bases sitting between them. This CDR3 has 16 amino acids. The CDR3 protein is CASSRDGGGANYGYTF. The CDR3 DNA sequence: TGTGCCAGCAGCAGGGATGGAGGGGGGGCTAACTATGGCTACACCTTC.

At least ten counts were recorded for this clonotype. The chain couples TRBV29-1 to TRBJ1-1; D unresolved. CDR1 and CDR2 (germline): SQVTM, ANQGSEA. The CDR3 has 13 amino acids. V lost 8 bases to trimming and J lost 1 base, with 14 bases between them. The CDR3 sequence is CSSAGVSNTEAFF. The CDR3 bases are TGCAGCTCCGCTGGGGTTTCGAACACTGAAGCTTTCTTT.

This clonotype occurred many times. This sequence joins TRBV7-2 and TRBJ1-1; a weak D match, TRBD1 (6 bases). V was cut by 0 bases and J by 10 bases, with 9 bases left in between. CDR1 SGHTA and CDR2 FQGNSA come from the germline V gene. This CDR3 spans 12 amino acids. The chain's CDR3 is CASSLARGTAFF. CDR3 DNA sequence: TGTGCCAGCAGCTTAGCCAGGGGTACAGCTTTCTTT.

The chain carries TRBV9 and TRBJ2-2; 9 bases align to TRBD1. V was pared by 3 bases and J by 4 bases, with 13 bases of the junction left unmatched. The CDR3 extends over 18 amino acids. Germline V gene data show CDR1 as SGDLS and CDR2 as YYNGEE. Written as DNA, the CDR3 is TGTGCCAGCAGCGCCTTAGCAACAGGGGGCGCTTTCACCGGGGAGCTGTTTTTT. Its protein product is CASSALATGGAFTGELFF.

At least ten counts were recorded for this clonotype. This chain connects TRBV24-1 to TRBJ2-6; 7 bases line up with TRBD1. Losses at the gene ends were 4 bases for V and 4 bases for J; bases not matched to a gene: 6. Germline V gene data show CDR1 as KGHDR and CDR2 as SFDVKD. CDR3 length: 16 residues. The CDR3 region has the DNA TGTGCCACCAGTGAAGCCACAGGGGCCGGGGCCAACGTCCTGACTTTC. Its protein product is CATSEATGAGANVLTF.

This clonotype came up many times. The J gene is TRBJ2-7, the V gene TRBV6-5; 7 bases are shared with TRBD1. V lost 7 bases, J lost 2 bases, and 5 bases stayed unmatched. Germline loops: CDR1 MNHEY, CDR2 SVGAGI. This CDR3 is built from 13 residues. The chain's CDR3 is CASTRDRTYEQYF. The CDR3 DNA reads as TGTGCCAGCACTAGGGACAGAACCTACGAGCAGTACTTC.

This clonotype was counted once. The rearrangement links TRBV6-1 to TRBJ2-7; the D is unclear. The CDR3 runs to 14 residues. V was shortened by 7 bases and J by 2 bases, with 15 bases between the two germline ends. In germline, CDR1 is MNHNS, CDR2 SASEGT. CDR3 in DNA: TGTGCCAGCACTCCGGACGCAGCCGCCTACGAGCAGTACTTC. This codes for CASTPDAAAYEQYF.

Many counts were recorded for this clonotype. The chain combines TRBV29-1 with TRBJ2-2; D might be TRBD1 or TRBD2, each matching 5 bases. The V end lost 7 bases, the J end lost 0 bases, and 9 bases lay between the germline ends. Germline CDR1 SQVTM, CDR2 ANQGSEA. The CDR3 runs 13 residues. CDR3 residues: CSAGRTNTGELFF. In nucleotides, the CDR3 is TGCAGCGCGGGACGGACGAACACCGGGGAGCTGTTTTTT.

This clonotype was found many times. The J gene is TRBJ2-7, the V gene TRBV7-2; 8 bases line up with TRBD2. After removal of 5 bases from V and 4 bases from J, the junction contained 10 bases not matched to a gene. Germline CDR1 is SGHTA and CDR2 is FQGNSA. The CDR3 consists of 15 residues. CDR3 region: CASSERGAGAYEQYF. In DNA form, the CDR3 reads TGTGCCAGCAGCGAACGAGGAGCGGGGGCATACGAGCAGTACTTC.

The rearrangement joins TRBV29-1 to TRBJ1-1; D remains ambiguous. The germline CDR1 and CDR2 sequences are SQVTM and ANQGSEA. Between the trimmed V and J ends, which lost 4 bases and 9 bases, there was a span of 9 bases. The CDR3 sequence is 10 residues long. DNA for the CDR3: TGCAGCGTTGTCCGGCTGCAAGCTTTCTTT. This translates into CSVVRLQAFF.

Many counts were recorded for this clonotype. This rearrangement joins TRBV27 to TRBJ1-1; D possibly corresponds to TRBD1 (6 bases). The CDR3 runs to 16 residues. Per the germline V gene, CDR1 is MNHEY and CDR2 is SMNVEV (reference sequence). V was clipped by 4 bases and J by 0 bases, with 15 bases between them. CDR3 coding DNA: TGTGCCAGCAGTTCCCGTGGAGGGGGATTGAACACTGAAGCTTTCTTT. Its translation: CASSSRGGGLNTEAFF.

This clonotype was recorded at least ten times. The chain uses TRBV5-1 and TRBJ2-2; no firm D call. The CDR3 is 14 residues long. The germline gives CDR1 SGHRS, CDR2 YFSETQ. V dropped 0 bases and J dropped 9 bases, with 12 bases sitting between them. Here the CDR3 DNA reads TGCGCCAGCAGCTTGGGGGCCTCCAGTAGGGAGCTGTTTTTT. This gives the protein CASSLGASSRELFF.

This clonotype was counted ten times or more. The chain employs TRBV5-1 and TRBJ1-6; possible D gene TRBD1, 5 bases. Germline lookup yields CDR1 SGHRS and CDR2 YFSETQ. V was clipped by 3 bases and J by 10 bases, with 17 bases between them. This CDR3 has 15 amino acids. This CDR3 is CASSSAAGWKSPLHF. The CDR3 DNA sequence: TGCGCCAGCAGCTCGGCGGCAGGGTGGAAATCACCCCTCCACTTT.

The V call is TRBV6-2 or TRBV6-3, the J call TRBJ2-7, with 7 bases fitting TRBD1. From germline, CDR1 is MNHEY and CDR2 SVGEGT. The ends lost 7 bases at V and 5 bases at J; junction bases unmatched: 11. There are 14 residues in the CDR3. The CDR3 loop is CASTLRQGFDEQYF. The CDR3 nucleotides read TGTGCCAGCACCCTCAGACAGGGTTTCGACGAGCAGTACTTC.

The table lists this clonotype with many counts. V gene TRBV6-2 or TRBV6-3 combines with J gene TRBJ2-7; 9 bases agree with TRBD1. Germline values: CDR1 MNHEY, CDR2 SVGEGT. CDR3 size: 16 residues. J gave up 0 bases and V 6 bases, and 9 bases lay outside the gene matches. The CDR3 nucleotides read TGTGCCAGCAGCCCCCGGGGGACAGGGCCCTCCTACGAGCAGTACTTC. Its translation: CASSPRGTGPSYEQYF.

In its sample, this clonotype was seen many times. The chain recombines TRBV10-3 with TRBJ1-2, with D possibly matching TRBD1 (5 bases). CDR1 is ENHRY and CDR2 is SYGVKD in the germline V gene. V lost 3 bases and J 0 bases, leaving 8 bases between the germline ends. This CDR3 contains 14 residues. The CDR3 spells CAISEDSTNYGYTF. CDR3 in DNA: TGTGCCATCAGTGAAGACAGTACTAACTATGGCTACACCTTC.

This clonotype was detected many times. The CDR3 bases are TGTGCCAGTGGGGACTGGAGCGTTTATGGCTACACCTTC. Translated, it gives CASGDWSVYGYTF. The genes are TRBV2 and TRBJ1-2; a weak D match, TRBD1 (5 bases). In germline, CDR1 is SNHLY, CDR2 FYNNEI. The CDR3 runs to 13 residues. V dropped 9 bases and J dropped 5 bases, with 16 bases sitting between them.

There are many counts of this clonotype. Germline is not matched at one junction end, which may reflect a read error. The chain carries TRBV12-3 or TRBV12-4 and TRBJ2-4; TRBD1 matches 10 bases. CDR3 length equals 15 residues. CDR3 in amino acids: CASSLDRGPRDIKYF. For the CDR3, the DNA is TGTGCCAGCAGCCTAGACAGGGGGCCCCGTGACATTAAGTACTTC.

In its sample, this clonotype was seen a few times. This chain uses TRBV4-2 with TRBJ1-2; 7 nucleotides match TRBD1. The length of the CDR3 is 16 residues. In germline, CDR1 is LGHNA, CDR2 YNFKEQ. V was pared by 3 bases and J by 5 bases, with 12 bases of the junction left unmatched. CDR3 nucleotide sequence: TGTGCCAGCAGCCAGTCCTCTTGGGACAGTAATTATGGCTACACCTTC. Amino acid sequence: CASSQSSWDSNYGYTF.

The table lists this clonotype with many counts. This chain connects TRBV11-2 to TRBJ2-5; no firm D call. Trimming stripped 4 bases from V and 1 base from J, with 7 bases between. This CDR3 spans 13 amino acids. Germline loops: CDR1 SGHAT, CDR2 FQNNGV. The CDR3 coding sequence is TGTGCCAGCAGCTGGGCCTTCCAAGAGACCCAGTACTTC. This codes for CASSWAFQETQYF.